This entry lists 5 T cell receptor beta chains sequenced from one sample in a study of cytomegalovirus exposure and HLA in healthy donors. Primers: 60 Vbeta forward and 13 Jbeta reverse. Clones were read by immunoSEQ multiplex PCR, and TCRdb kept only the in-frame ones, dropping some. This repertoire includes about 140,000 clones. The sample consisted of PBMCs. These receptors originate from a male donor in good health and CMV-seronegative.

The chain is built from TRBV9 and TRBJ2-1, with D unresolved. Per the germline V gene, CDR1 is SGDLS and CDR2 is YYNGEE. The V end was cut by 4 bases, the J end by 0 bases, with 11 bases between. The length of the CDR3 is 15 residues. The CDR3 DNA follows: TGTGCCAGCAGCACGCGGCTATCCTCCTACAATGAGCAGTTCTTC. The encoded protein is CASSTRLSSYNEQFF.

This chain joins TRBV9 and TRBJ2-1, with D possibly matching TRBD1 (5 bases). V lost 0 bases, J lost 8 bases, and 9 bases lay in between. The CDR3 is made up of 13 amino acids. The germline V gene has CDR1 SGDLS and CDR2 YYNGEE. The CDR3, as DNA: TGTGCCAGCAGCGTAGGTCAGGGCGATGAGCAGTTCTTC. Its translation is CASSVGQGDEQFF. Full variable domain (remainder filled in from reference TRBV9 and TRBJ2-1): DSGVTQTPKHLITATGQRVTLRCSPRSGDLSVYWYQQSLDQGLQFLIQYYNGEERAKGNILERFSAQQFPDLHSELNLSSLELGDSALYFCASSVGQGDEQFFGPGTRLTVL.

The chain uses TRBV6-6 and TRBJ1-2, with 9 bases aligning to TRBD1. Germline CDR1 and CDR2: MNHNY and SVGAGI (reference sequence). Trimming took 2 bases from V and 6 from J; bases not matched to a gene: 7. This CDR3 is 15 amino acids long. CDR3 sequence: CASSYGDRVGNGYTF. The CDR3 nucleotides read TGTGCCAGCAGTTACGGGGACAGGGTAGGGAATGGCTACACCTTC.

The chain's CDR3 is CASSVDWQRIGNEQFF. CDR3 in DNA: TGTGCCAGCAGCGTAGACTGGCAGCGGATAGGCAATGAGCAGTTCTTC. The chain couples TRBV9 to TRBJ2-1; weak D call: TRBD2 (5 bases). V was trimmed by 0 bases and J by 6 bases, leaving 16 bases between them. CDR1 is SGDLS, CDR2 YYNGEE, per germline. The length of the CDR3 is 16 residues.

The chain employs TRBV4-3 and TRBJ1-2; perhaps TRBD1 as D (5 bases). This CDR3 region has 15 residues. The germline V and J ends were trimmed by 3 bases and 3 bases, with 14 bases remaining between them. In germline, CDR1 is LGHNA, CDR2 YSLEER. The CDR3 sequence is CASSHRLGTDYGYTF. For the CDR3, the DNA is TGCGCCAGCAGCCACCGACTCGGGACTGACTATGGCTACACCTTC.